The rows below give T cell receptor beta chains drawn from one sample of a study of blood T cell repertoires in COVID-19. TCRdb's copy holds only in-frame clones and misses some; the assay was immunoSEQ multiplex PCR. Here the sample spans roughly 250,000 clones, 88% being singletons. The material sequenced was PBMCs or T cells enriched from blood (not recorded which). Receptors were obtained from a woman between 45 and 65 years old who had recovered from COVID-19. Each CDR3 is given with its conserved first and last residue. A D gene is named only where the DNA matches it firmly. Size tells how often a clone was seen (once, few, many) or the class of an expanded clone, and some rows leave it out.

J | size | D | V | length | CDR3 | DNA
TRBJ2-5 | . | TRBD2 | TRBV7-2 | 17 | CASSLRLAGGGRETQYF | TGTGCCAGCAGCTTGAGGCTAGCGGGAGGAGGCCGGGAGACCCAGTACTTC
TRBJ2-4 | . | TRBD2 | TRBV19 | 19 | CASSIDASGSSVVKNIQYF | TGTGCCAGTAGTATAGATGCTAGCGGGAGTTCGGTAGTCAAAAACATTCAGTACTTC
TRBJ1-4 | . | . | TRBV28 | 15 | CASIAGGQTNEKLFF | TGTGCCAGCATTGCCGGCGGGCAAACTAATGAAAAACTGTTTTTT
TRBJ1-4 | . | . | TRBV5-1 | 14 | CASSIQGHNEKLFF | TGCGCCAGCAGCATCCAGGGCCATAATGAAAAACTGTTTTTT
TRBJ1-5 | . | TRBD1 | TRBV7-9 | 16 | CASSIGTGLNNQPQHF | TGTGCCAGCAGCATCGGGACAGGGTTAAACAATCAGCCCCAGCATTTT
TRBJ2-7 | once | TRBD2 | TRBV27 | 14 | CASSFVRESYEQYF | TGTGCCAGCAGTTTTGTGCGGGAGTCCTACGAGCAGTACTTC
TRBJ2-1 | . | TRBD2 | TRBV29-1 | 15 | CSVVGGRVSYNEQFF | TGCAGCGTTGTGGGCGGGAGGGTCTCCTACAATGAGCAGTTCTTC
TRBJ1-5 | . | TRBD1 | TRBV18 | 12 | CASSDRDQPQHF | TGTGCCAGCTCCGACAGGGATCAGCCCCAGCATTTT
TRBJ1-2 | . | TRBD1 | TRBV28 | 16 | CASSLGTGVGSYGYTF | TGTGCCAGCAGCCTAGGGACAGGGGTTGGCAGCTATGGCTACACCTTC
TRBJ1-1 | once | . | TRBV11-2 | 15 | CASSLVDNTNTEAFF | TGTGCCAGCAGCTTAGTGGACAATACGAACACTGAAGCTTTCTTT
TRBJ1-4 | . | TRBD1 | TRBV5-1 | 16 | CASSGGTGMGFEKLFF | TGCGCCAGCAGCGGAGGGACAGGGATGGGCTTCGAAAAACTGTTTTTT
TRBJ1-6 | . | TRBD1 | TRBV4-3 | 15 | CASSPRDRENSPLHF | TGCGCCAGCAGCCCCCGGGACAGGGAGAATTCACCCCTCCACTTT
TRBJ1-6 | few | . | TRBV7-8 | 14 | CASSLGQENSPLHF | TGTGCCAGCAGCTTAGGACAGGAGAATTCACCCCTCCACTTT
TRBJ1-1 | . | . | TRBV20-1 | 10 | CSAKDREAFF | TGCAGTGCCAAAGACAGGGAAGCTTTCTTT
TRBJ2-3 | . | TRBD2 | TRBV3-1/TRBV3-2 | 18 | CASSQGGLAGGRTDTQYF | TGTGCCAGCAGCCAAGGAGGACTAGCGGGAGGGAGGACAGATACGCAGTATTTT
TRBJ2-1 | . | . | TRBV5-4 | 16 | CASSLKSASSYNEQFF | TGTGCCAGCAGCTTGAAAAGCGCTAGCTCCTACAATGAGCAGTTCTTC
TRBJ2-6 | . | . | TRBV24-1 | 16 | CATSGPRQSGANVLTF | TGTGCCACCAGTGGCCCACGACAGTCTGGGGCCAACGTCCTGACTTTC
TRBJ1-1 | . | TRBD1 | TRBV15 | 15 | CATSAGDRVDTEAFF | TGTGCCACCAGCGCGGGGGACAGGGTCGATACTGAAGCTTTCTTT
TRBJ1-5 | . | . | TRBV7-3 | 15 | CASSLTGQSNQPQHF | TGTGCCAGCAGCTTAACTGGGCAGAGCAATCAGCCCCAGCATTTT
TRBJ2-1 | . | TRBD2 | TRBV28 | 13 | CASSPGGRNEQFF | TGTGCCAGCAGTCCGGGGGGACGCAATGAGCAGTTCTTC
TRBJ1-5 | few | . | TRBV19 | 15 | CASSLQKGSNQPQHF | TGTGCCAGTAGTTTGCAGAAGGGGAGCAATCAGCCCCAGCATTTT
TRBJ1-2 | few | TRBD1 | TRBV29-1 | 12 | CSVLGQVDGYTF | TGCAGCGTTCTCGGACAGGTCGATGGCTACACCTTC
TRBJ1-6 | . | . | TRBV2 | 15 | CASSEEGTGNSPLHF | TGTGCCAGCAGTGAAGAGGGTACAGGGAATTCACCCCTCCACTTT
TRBJ1-2 | . | . | TRBV28 | 13 | CASSWWSAGGYTF | TGTGCCAGCAGTTGGTGGTCCGCAGGTGGCTACACCTTC
TRBJ2-4 | . | . | TRBV4-2 | 16 | CASSQLTGIGKNIQYF | TGTGCCAGCAGCCAACTTACAGGGATCGGCAAAAACATTCAGTACTTC
TRBJ2-7 | . | TRBD1 | TRBV2 | 14 | CASSRTGGSGEQYF | TGTGCCAGCAGCCGGACAGGGGGGTCTGGCGAGCAGTACTTC
TRBJ1-5 | . | . | TRBV28 | 12 | CALGGGEQPQHF | TGTGCCCTGGGGGGGGGCGAGCAGCCCCAGCATTTT
TRBJ2-2 | . | TRBD1 | TRBV15 | 16 | CATSRAQGANTGELFF | TGTGCCACCAGCAGAGCCCAGGGGGCCAACACCGGGGAGCTGTTTTTT
TRBJ1-5 | . | TRBD1 | TRBV3-1/TRBV3-2 | 15 | CASSPRDRYWQPQHF | TGTGCCAGCAGCCCCCGGGACAGATATTGGCAGCCCCAGCATTTT
TRBJ2-3 | . | . | TRBV28 | 14 | CASSYETSTDTQYF | TGTGCCAGCAGTTATGAGACTAGCACAGATACGCAGTATTTT
TRBJ2-1 | . | . | TRBV12-5 | 19 | CASGFIDAWRDRGRNEQFF | TGTGCTAGTGGTTTTATCGATGCCTGGAGGGACCGCGGACGGAATGAGCAGTTCTTC
TRBJ2-1 | . | . | TRBV3-1/TRBV3-2 | 14 | CASSQLTTHNEQFF | TGTGCCAGCAGCCAACTGACTACCCACAATGAGCAGTTCTTC
TRBJ1-5 | . | TRBD1 | TRBV6-6 | 16 | CASRDRQGRSSQPQHF | TGTGCCAGCAGAGATAGACAGGGGAGGTCAAGTCAGCCCCAGCATTTT
TRBJ1-5 | . | . | TRBV7-2 | 16 | CASSLRTDYSNQPQHF | TGTGCCAGCAGCTTAAGGACAGATTATAGCAATCAGCCCCAGCATTTT
TRBJ2-7 | . | . | TRBV7-2 | 13 | CASSPPGSYEQYF | TGTGCCAGCAGCCCTCCAGGATCCTACGAGCAGTACTTC
TRBJ2-7 | . | . | TRBV7-2 | 14 | CASSPYGTSDEQYF | TGTGCCAGCAGCCCCTATGGAACCAGCGACGAGCAGTACTTC
TRBJ1-5 | . | . | TRBV28 | 13 | CASSFPPLGAQHF | TGTGCCAGCAGTTTTCCCCCCTTAGGGGCCCAGCATTTT
TRBJ2-3 | . | . | TRBV7-3 | 13 | CASSTYTGNTQYF | TGTGCCAGCAGCACGTATACAGGGAATACGCAGTATTTT
TRBJ1-1 | . | TRBD1 | TRBV6-5 | 14 | CASRRNRGSGEAFF | TGTGCCAGCAGGCGGAACAGGGGGTCCGGTGAAGCTTTCTTT
TRBJ2-3 | . | . | TRBV7-3 | 14 | CASSLTPARDTQYF | TGTGCCAGCAGCTTAACTCCCGCCAGAGATACGCAGTATTTT
TRBJ1-5 | . | . | TRBV28 | 16 | CASSWEGAARDQPQHF | TGTGCCAGCAGTTGGGAAGGGGCGGCTCGAGATCAGCCCCAGCATTTT
TRBJ1-1 | . | . | TRBV4-3 | 13 | CASSQGTNTEAFF | TGCGCCAGCAGCCAAGGGACAAACACTGAAGCTTTCTTT
TRBJ1-5 | . | . | TRBV7-2 | 15 | CASSLYPGPNQPQHF | TGTGCCAGCAGCTTATATCCAGGTCCCAATCAGCCCCAGCATTTT
TRBJ1-6 | . | . | TRBV28 | 15 | CASISRGLQNSPLHF | TGTGCCAGCATCTCGCGGGGGCTTCAGAATTCACCCCTCCACTTT
TRBJ2-2 | . | . | TRBV7-6 | 16 | CASSLGPGQNTGELFF | TGTGCCAGCAGCTTAGGGCCGGGACAAAACACCGGGGAGCTGTTTTTT
TRBJ2-1 | . | TRBD1 | TRBV2 | 15 | CASSPDRASYNEQFF | TGTGCCAGCAGCCCCGACAGGGCCTCCTACAATGAGCAGTTCTTC
TRBJ2-1 | . | . | TRBV4-3 | 13 | CASSPGLYNEQFF | TGCGCCAGCAGCCCGGGACTCTACAATGAGCAGTTCTTC
TRBJ1-2 | . | TRBD1 | TRBV18 | 13 | CASSPGTDYGYTF | TGTGCCAGCTCACCGGGGACAGACTATGGCTACACCTTC
TRBJ2-7 | . | . | TRBV24-1 | 14 | CATSTGLTPYEQYF | TGTGCCACCAGTACAGGCCTTACTCCTTACGAGCAGTACTTC
TRBJ1-2 | few | . | TRBV12-5 | 13 | CASGTSGSDGYTF | TGTGCTAGTGGGACCTCAGGGTCCGATGGCTACACCTTC